This entry concerns a single T cell receptor beta chain. This clonotype was recorded many times. This receptor's antigen is unknown. The sample holds no much larger clone one base away, and base qualities are not on file. The CDR1 and CDR2 encoded by the germline V gene (reference sequence) are DFQATT and SNEGSKA. Including the terminal cysteine and phenylalanine, the CDR3 comprises 13 residues. Only CDR3 DNA remains: 39 bases, in frame from the first base. Cut back by 6 bases and 1 base, the V and J ends lie 13 bases apart. For repertoire sequencing, TCR beta CDR3 regions were amplified from RNA transcripts. The first round was an RT-PCR using HTBI primers with the Qiagen OneStep RT-PCR kit, and this first round was followed by a second-round multiplex PCR, then size selection and purification. Libraries were sequenced paired-end with 100 bp reads on an Illumina HiSeq2000. In the source study's methods: SOAPnuke was used to process the reads, removing any read that contained adapters or uncalled bases, had a mean Phred below 15, or lacked an exact match to the constant primer or identifier. High-quality paired reads were merged with COPE v1.2.5. Each unique nucleotide sequence was treated as a clonotype, and MiTCR v1.1 was used to align the clonotypes to the IMGT TRB V, D and J references. Only V-J combinations with frequency above 0.0001 were analysed, covering 98% to 99.2% of repertoires. For each V-J combination, a TCR clonal expansion and chaos score was defined as the ratio of F50 clonal expansion to chaos observed in the TCRdist matrix. Features were reduced by Welch's t-statistics and random forest to around 13 V-J combinations, which fed a naive Bayes classifier. The Morisita-Horn index was used to measure how similar the thyroid and blood repertoires were. The public reads were quality trimmed at Q25 with fastp and then assembled into clones with MiXCR by TCRdb, keeping productive beta chains. Every CDR3 protein is listed once, alongside the most common genes and DNA of its rows. It is TCRdb's table, rather than the study itself, that gives the V and J calls and clone size. The sample has hundreds of thousands of distinct CDR3 sequences on record, just over 15% of them singletons. Of the sample, around 6.6% falls within the top ten clones.

This sample is part of a study of Graves' ophthalmopathy and Graves' hyperthyroidism (dated by TCRdb to between 2018 and 2020). For the study in its entirety: Peripheral blood was collected at initial diagnosis, prior to any treatment. The study used signatures of the TCR beta repertoire to tell Graves' ophthalmopathy apart from Graves' hyperthyroidism and to predict which patients would progress to ophthalmopathy. In total, some 130 blood samples were TCR-sequenced: around 42 ophthalmopathy, about 75 hyperthyroidism and about 17 hyperthyroidism-to-ophthalmopathy patients. To explore V-J signatures distinguishing ophthalmopathy from hyperthyroidism, a discovery set of more than 95 patients (around 44 ophthalmopathy, 57 stable hyperthyroidism) was enrolled. For independent validation, a separate cohort was made up of about 18 hyperthyroidism patients plus 17 patients who later progressed from hyperthyroidism to ophthalmopathy. In roughly 6 hyperthyroidism patients, the T-cell repertoires found in thyroid tissue were compared with those found in blood. After sampling, hyperthyroidism patients received methimazole starting at 30 mg daily, and ophthalmopathy patients received high-dose intravenous methylprednisolone. The 95 to 100 discovery patients were divided at random into training and test sets in a 7:3 ratio. The study at large found these results: In validation, the model predicted ophthalmopathy progression with 55% to 71% sensitivity and around 72% specificity; approximately 12 predicted patients were CT-confirmed with GO in a median of approximately 6.5 months. Most expanded thyroid clonotypes with frequency above 0.001 were also detected in blood, suggesting blood repertoires may reflect the thyroid immune response. Sample size was not predetermined statistically, and investigators were not blinded to group allocation. Ophthalmopathy was separated from stable hyperthyroidism by the 13-signature model with just under 90% sensitivity and about 83% specificity in cross-validation and with 80%/75% in the test set.

Stable hyperthyroidism was defined as no progression to ophthalmopathy within 18 months of follow-up. Patients with hyperthyroidism were aged 18 to 65 years, had been newly diagnosed, and had a disease duration of less than 2 months. Patients with other autoimmune diseases, uncontrolled infections, pregnancy or lactation were excluded from the study. Diagnosis was based on clinical symptoms, serum thyroxine, TRAb, thyroid ultrasound and orbital computed tomography. Ficoll-Paque density gradient centrifugation was used to isolate PBMCs from approximately 11 ml of fresh peripheral blood. Total RNA was extracted with Trizol reagent and quality-checked on an Agilent 2100 Bioanalyzer.

The clonotype originates from a woman between 18 and 29 years old with stable Graves' hyperthyroidism. Donor details come from another sample of the same person, matched by shared clones. The V and J segments used are TRBV20-1 and TRBJ2-7; the D call is possibly TRBD1 or TRBD2, each sharing 5 bases. The sequencing sample was made of peripheral blood. The CDR3 region reads CSATGTRSYEQYF. The sequenced DNA is TGCAGTGCAACCGGGACGAGGTCCTACGAGCAGTACTTC.